The rows below give T cell receptor beta chains drawn from one sample of a study of graft-versus-host responses after intestinal transplantation. Profiling relied on immunoSEQ multiplex PCR, and the TCRdb table lists in-frame clones only, not all of them. The table records some 110,000 clones, roughly 90% of them present only once. No antigen has been identified for these receptors. The sample was unstimulated CD4+ T cells sorted from spleen or lymph node cells, taken before intestinal transplant. These receptors all stem from a human donor who received an intestinal transplant. Both conserved end residues are part of each CDR3. Each record gives: clone size, J gene, D gene, V gene, CDR3 protein, CDR3 DNA. The D gene is left open where the match is weak. Size is omitted from some rows. Given values are once, few, many or a class for expanded clones.

>few|TRBJ1-1|TRBD1|TRBV18
CASSPTGLGTEAFF
TGTGCCAGCTCACCGACAGGGCTGGGAACTGAAGCTTTCTTT
>once|TRBJ2-1|TRBD2|TRBV4-1
CASSRIGRGLYNEQFF
TGCGCCAGCAGCCGGATCGGGAGGGGTCTTTACAATGAGCAGTTCTTC
>NA|TRBJ2-3|NA|TRBV19
CASRSPGHLTDTQYF
TGTGCCAGTCGATCCCCAGGCCACCTCACAGATACGCAGTATTTT
>NA|TRBJ1-3|NA|TRBV15
CATSRDLIGVSGNTIYF
TGTGCCACCAGCAGAGATCTTATCGGGGTTTCTGGAAACACCATATATTTT
>NA|TRBJ2-7|NA|TRBV28
CASSPLGVSEQYF
TGTGCCAGCAGTCCTTTGGGGGTATCCGAGCAGTACTTC
>few|TRBJ1-6|TRBD1|TRBV6-5
CASSHDRVSPLHF
TGTGCCAGCAGTCACGACAGGGTGTCACCCCTCCACTTT
>few|TRBJ2-7|TRBD2|TRBV10-3
CAIRISGGAYEQYF
TGTGCCATCAGGATTAGCGGGGGCGCCTACGAGCAGTACTTC
>NA|TRBJ1-1|NA|TRBV5-1
CASSFAGAVNTEAFF
TGCGCCAGCAGCTTTGCAGGGGCGGTCAACACTGAAGCTTTCTTT
>NA|TRBJ2-1|NA|TRBV15
CATSRTPTYNEQFF
TGTGCCACCAGCAGGACTCCAACCTACAATGAGCAGTTCTTC
>NA|TRBJ1-2|NA|TRBV10-3
CAISGAYGYTF
TGTGCCATCAGTGGAGCCTATGGCTACACCTTC
>NA|TRBJ2-5|NA|TRBV2
CASSGGLAEETQYF
TGTGCCAGCAGTGGGGGGCTAGCGGAAGAGACCCAGTACTTC
>NA|TRBJ1-4|NA|TRBV9
CASSPSSAEKLFF
TGTGCCAGCAGCCCATCCTCGGCCGAAAAACTGTTTTTT
>NA|TRBJ2-1|TRBD2|TRBV2
CASSEAVAGVEQFF
TGTGCCAGCAGTGAAGCTGTCGCGGGAGTGGAGCAGTTCTTC
>NA|TRBJ2-7|TRBD2|TRBV11-1
CASSSAGLAGVIEQYF
TGTGCCAGCAGCTCTGCGGGACTAGCGGGAGTAATTGAGCAGTACTTC
>NA|TRBJ2-2|TRBD2|TRBV5-1
CASTRFSGRDTGELFF
TGCGCCAGCACCCGATTTAGCGGGAGGGACACCGGGGAGCTGTTTTTT
>once|TRBJ2-7|NA|TRBV2
CASSSDVSYEQYF
TGTGCCAGCAGTTCGGACGTCTCCTACGAGCAGTACTTC
>NA|TRBJ1-1|NA|TRBV6-1
CASSPTGIEAFF
TGTGCCAGCAGCCCGACAGGTATTGAAGCTTTCTTT
>once|TRBJ1-1|NA|TRBV5-1
CASSSRTGVSVTEAFF
TGCGCCAGCAGCTCCCGGACCGGAGTGTCGGTTACTGAAGCTTTCTTT
>NA|TRBJ1-2|TRBD1|TRBV4-1
CASSQTGARGYTF
TGCGCCAGCAGCCAAACAGGGGCGCGTGGCTACACCTTC
>few|TRBJ1-3|NA|TRBV6-1
CASMGSEKGVDTIYF
TGTGCCAGCATGGGGAGTGAGAAAGGGGTCGACACCATATATTTT